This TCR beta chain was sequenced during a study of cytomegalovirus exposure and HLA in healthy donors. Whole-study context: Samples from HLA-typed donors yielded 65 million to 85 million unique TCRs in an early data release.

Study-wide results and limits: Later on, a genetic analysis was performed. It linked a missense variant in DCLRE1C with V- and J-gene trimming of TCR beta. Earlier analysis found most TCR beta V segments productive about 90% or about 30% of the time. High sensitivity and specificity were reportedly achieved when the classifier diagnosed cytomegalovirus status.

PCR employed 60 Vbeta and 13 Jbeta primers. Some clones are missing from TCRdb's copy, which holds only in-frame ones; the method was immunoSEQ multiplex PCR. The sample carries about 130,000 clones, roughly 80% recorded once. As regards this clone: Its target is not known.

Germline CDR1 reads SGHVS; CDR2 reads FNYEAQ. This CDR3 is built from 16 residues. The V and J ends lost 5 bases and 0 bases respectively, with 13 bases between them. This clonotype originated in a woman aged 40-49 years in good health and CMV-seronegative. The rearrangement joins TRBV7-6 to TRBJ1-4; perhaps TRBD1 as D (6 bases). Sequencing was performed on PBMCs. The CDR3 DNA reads TGTGCCAGCAGCCTTGGACAGCCAGCAACTAATGAAAAACTGTTTTTT. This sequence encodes CASSLGQPATNEKLFF.